This is a list of T cell receptor beta chains from one sample in a study of T cell responses to AZD1222 COVID-19 vaccine. Method: immunoSEQ multiplex PCR; TCRdb's copy keeps in-frame clones and lacks some. The repertoire holds 110,000 or so clones, with 70% to 90% as singletons. The sequencing here drew on peripheral blood, taken on day 0 of AZD1222 vaccination. The receptors come from an adult in good health. Both conserved end residues are part of each CDR3. The D gene is left open where the match is weak. Not every row has a clone size; where given, it reads once, few, many or a size class.

size,D,J,V,DNA,CDR3
few,TRBD1,TRBJ1-1,TRBV29-1,TGCAGCGTTGAAGGGAACAGGGGGAACACTGAAGCTTTCTTT,CSVEGNRGNTEAFF
-,TRBD1,TRBJ1-4,TRBV5-4,TGTGCCAGCAGCTTTCAAGACAGGGGACGAGAAAAACTGTTTTTT,CASSFQDRGREKLFF
-,-,TRBJ1-1,TRBV11-2,TGTGCCAGCAGCTTAGACAGTATGGGCGCTTTCTTT,CASSLDSMGAFF
-,TRBD1,TRBJ1-2,TRBV12-3/TRBV12-4,TGTGCCAGCAGTCCGGGACAGGGGGGAGGCTACACCTTC,CASSPGQGGGYTF
-,TRBD1,TRBJ1-5,TRBV6-2/TRBV6-3,TGTGCCAGCAGCGTCGACAGGGATGGGCAGCCCCAGCATTTT,CASSVDRDGQPQHF
once,-,TRBJ1-2,TRBV24-1,TGTGCCACCAGTGCCCCAGATGGCTACACCTTC,CATSAPDGYTF
-,-,TRBJ2-3,TRBV19,TGTGCCAGTAGTATAGAGCTAGGGACGGGCACAGATACGCAGTATTTT,CASSIELGTGTDTQYF
-,-,TRBJ2-7,TRBV28,TGTGCCAGCAGCAGGGGCAGTTACGAGCAGTACTTC,CASSRGSYEQYF
-,-,TRBJ1-2,TRBV30,TGTGCCTGGAGTGTTTCTGGGAGGGGCTACACCTTC,CAWSVSGRGYTF
-,TRBD1,TRBJ2-2,TRBV18,TGTGCCAGCTCACCACCAACAGGGGGAAACACCGGGGAGCTGTTTTTT,CASSPPTGGNTGELFF
-,-,TRBJ2-5,TRBV5-1,TGCGCCAGCAGCTTGGGTCGCGCGGTCCAAGAGACCCAGTACTTC,CASSLGRAVQETQYF
-,-,TRBJ1-6,TRBV6-5,TGTGCCAGCATGACGGGTTTGAACCTCCACTTT,CASMTGLNLHF
-,TRBD1,TRBJ1-6,TRBV6-5,TGTGCCAGCAGTTACAATAACAGGGGCACTTCACCCCTCCACTTT,CASSYNNRGTSPLHF
-,-,TRBJ2-3,TRBV21-1,TGTGCCAGCAGCCCCCCAGAGCGGCTTAGCACAGATACGCAGTATTTT,CASSPPERLSTDTQYF
once,-,TRBJ2-7,TRBV12-3/TRBV12-4,TGTGCCAGCAGTTTGATCCTTGGCGAGCAGTACTTC,CASSLILGEQYF
-,-,TRBJ1-1,TRBV5-1,TGCGCCAGCAGCCGCACGGGACTAGTAAAAGGGTCGTGGGCTTTCTTT,CASSRTGLVKGSWAFF
once,TRBD1,TRBJ2-1,TRBV29-1,TGCAGCGTAACCAGGGGGCAGGGTGAGCAGTTCTTC,CSVTRGQGEQFF
-,TRBD1,TRBJ2-3,TRBV6-4,TGTGCCAGCAGAGCGACAGGGGGGATCACAGATACGCAGTATTTT,CASRATGGITDTQYF
-,-,TRBJ1-5,TRBV6-5,TGTGCCAGCAGTTACGGCAGACAACAGCCCCAGCATTTT,CASSYGRQQPQHF
-,TRBD2,TRBJ2-5,TRBV6-5,TGTGCCAGCAGTCCTCTAGCGGGGGGGCTTGAGACCCAGTACTTC,CASSPLAGGLETQYF
few,TRBD1,TRBJ2-7,TRBV6-5,TGTGCCAGCAGTTACCTAGGACAGGGGCACCACGAGCAGTACTTC,CASSYLGQGHHEQYF
-,-,TRBJ2-7,TRBV18,TGTGCCAGCTCACCGCGGACGTACGAGCAGTACTTC,CASSPRTYEQYF
-,TRBD1,TRBJ1-5,TRBV19,TGTGCCAGTAGAAACCCCCTGAGGGACAGCTCTTATAGCAATCAGCCCCAGCATTTT,CASRNPLRDSSYSNQPQHF
few,-,TRBJ2-7,TRBV4-1,TGCGCCAGCAGCCAAGATAGCGGTCACGAGCAGTACTTC,CASSQDSGHEQYF
-,-,TRBJ2-7,TRBV7-3,TGTGCCAGCAGCTTAAATATACTCGGCGAGCAGTACTTC,CASSLNILGEQYF
-,TRBD1,TRBJ2-2,TRBV24-1,TGTGCCACCAGTGATTTGCAGGGGGCCGACACCGGGGAGCTGTTTTTT,CATSDLQGADTGELFF
-,-,TRBJ2-1,TRBV4-3,TGCGCCAGCAGCCCCGGACAGAGCGGAACAGGCTCCTACAATGAGCAGTTCTTC,CASSPGQSGTGSYNEQFF